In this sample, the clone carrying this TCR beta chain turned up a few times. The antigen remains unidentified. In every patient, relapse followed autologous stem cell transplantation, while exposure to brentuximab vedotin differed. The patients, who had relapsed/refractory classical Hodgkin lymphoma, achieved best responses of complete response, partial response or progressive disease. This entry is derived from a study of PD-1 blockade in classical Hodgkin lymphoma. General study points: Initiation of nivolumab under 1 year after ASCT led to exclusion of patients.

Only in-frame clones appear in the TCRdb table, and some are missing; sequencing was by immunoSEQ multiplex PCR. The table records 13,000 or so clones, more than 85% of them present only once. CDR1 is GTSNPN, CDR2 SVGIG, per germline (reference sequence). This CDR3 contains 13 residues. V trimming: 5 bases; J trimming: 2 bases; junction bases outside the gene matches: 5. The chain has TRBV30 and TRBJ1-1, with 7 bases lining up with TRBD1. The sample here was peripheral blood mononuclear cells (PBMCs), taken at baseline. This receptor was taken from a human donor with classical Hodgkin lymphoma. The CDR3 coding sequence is TGTGCCTGGGAGGGACAGCCCAACACTGAAGCTTTCTTT. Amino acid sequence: CAWEGQPNTEAFF.